This paragraph covers one T cell receptor beta chain sequence. This sample was taken from a study of shared clonotypes between healthy human individuals. Using immunoSEQ multiplex PCR, the repertoire was profiled, and TCRdb retains in-frame clones only, with some absent. The sample holds a few million clones, about 92% seen once. The sequence came from a man younger than 35 in good health. Some clones in this sample may be carry-over from other donors' samples. The sequencing input was naive CD4+ T cells from PBMCs. Subset indicated: CD45RA+ positively selected.

The CDR3 sequence is CASSKEGSNQPQHF. CDR3 sequence (DNA): TGTGCCAGCAGTAAGGAAGGGAGCAATCAGCCCCAGCATTTT. The rearrangement links TRBV2 to TRBJ1-5; D is unresolved. There are 14 residues in the CDR3. Germline V gives CDR1 SNHLY, CDR2 FYNNEI. V gave up 5 bases and J gave up 1 base, with 9 bases separating them.